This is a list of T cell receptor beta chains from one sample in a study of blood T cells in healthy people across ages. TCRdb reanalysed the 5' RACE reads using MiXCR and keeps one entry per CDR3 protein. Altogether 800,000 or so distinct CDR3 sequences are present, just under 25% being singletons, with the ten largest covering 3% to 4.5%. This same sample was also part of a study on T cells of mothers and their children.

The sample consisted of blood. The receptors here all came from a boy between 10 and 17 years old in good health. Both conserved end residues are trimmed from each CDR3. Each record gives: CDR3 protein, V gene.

ASSSAPSGSRGEQY | TRBV7-2
ASSAPGQEDGANVLT | TRBV7-2
ASSLASGQYNEQF | TRBV7-8
ASSYSRINQPQH | TRBV6-5
ASSLGGQGRGARETQY | TRBV11-2
ASSADRVSYEQY | TRBV9
SAIKRPTHTEAF | TRBV20-1
ASSAPQETQY | TRBV6-6
ASSRNFRGNTEAF | TRBV5-6
ASSYSGAPDTQY | TRBV6-2/TRBV6-3
ASSYPGLPPYEQY | TRBV2
ASRRQGVFTEAF | TRBV6-1
ASSEGRDSTYEQY | TRBV2
ASNVKPGESETQY | TRBV4-3
ASSLARGRNEQF | TRBV5-1
SASHQSSYNSPLH | TRBV20-1
ASSEPVEASTDTQY | TRBV2
ASSLVIQGTQY | TRBV7-2
ASSYADINEQF | TRBV6-5
ASSVRTGDGYGYT | TRBV6-1
ASSRFFQETQY | TRBV12-3/TRBV12-4
ASSGQAETQY | TRBV2
ASSGDIRGIQY | TRBV6-6
ASSSQRTSGSVNEQY | TRBV6-5
ASSEGLAGDRLAKNIQY | TRBV28
SARNLAGDGGPYEQY | TRBV20-1
ASSPFKLASDTQY | TRBV9
ASNAGTGLRSYEQY | TRBV28
ASSLGVTTEQF | TRBV7-9
ASSLGGPYEQY | TRBV28
ASSSTGVGELF | TRBV6-5
ASSLDDSSYEQY | TRBV5-1
ASSQEEGRRETQY | TRBV4-3
ASSPIGGPAVEQY | TRBV18
ASSLDRGQNGNT | TRBV4-1
ATRDRGSSGYT | TRBV10-3
ASSPTQEYEQY | TRBV18
SVEDPEGQGRETQY | TRBV29-1
SAIPEKGLAGGETYEQY | TRBV20-1
SAPPALAENEKLF | TRBV20-1
ASSNTGELF | TRBV13
ASSPQTGTGAYGYT | TRBV18
ASSPPSIPGELF | TRBV6-5
ASSQGQGINYGYT | TRBV27
ASSAGAGTLSEQF | TRBV2
ASSLLDREQETQY | TRBV28
ASSPAPGAGPYEQY | TRBV7-9
ASSWDRVEQPQH | TRBV2
ASSQDRGSGSYNEQF | TRBV14
ASSLSVRGQNIQY | TRBV28
ASRMTGGFHEKLF | TRBV12-3/TRBV12-4